This TCR beta chain was sequenced in a study of T cell responses to AZD1222 COVID-19 vaccine. Overall study results and limits: The reported proportion of spike-specific TCRs targeting unmutated variant regions was nearly half.

The data were produced by immunoSEQ multiplex PCR, yet TCRdb's version contains in-frame clones alone and is incomplete. The table lists 95,000 to 150,000 clones, about 87% of them singletons. V was clipped by 5 bases and J by 7 bases; unmatched bases: 3. The CDR3 runs to 12 residues. CDR1 and CDR2 (germline): SEHNR, FQNEAQ (reference sequence). This clone was picked up one time. The target antigen is unknown. This TCR came from an adult in good health. The material sequenced was peripheral blood, taken on day 0 of AZD1222 vaccination. The rearrangement joins TRBV7-9 to TRBJ2-7; 9 nucleotides align to TRBD2. The CDR3 loop is CASSLGLAEQYF. DNA for the CDR3: TGTGCCAGCAGCCTAGGACTAGCGGAGCAGTACTTC.